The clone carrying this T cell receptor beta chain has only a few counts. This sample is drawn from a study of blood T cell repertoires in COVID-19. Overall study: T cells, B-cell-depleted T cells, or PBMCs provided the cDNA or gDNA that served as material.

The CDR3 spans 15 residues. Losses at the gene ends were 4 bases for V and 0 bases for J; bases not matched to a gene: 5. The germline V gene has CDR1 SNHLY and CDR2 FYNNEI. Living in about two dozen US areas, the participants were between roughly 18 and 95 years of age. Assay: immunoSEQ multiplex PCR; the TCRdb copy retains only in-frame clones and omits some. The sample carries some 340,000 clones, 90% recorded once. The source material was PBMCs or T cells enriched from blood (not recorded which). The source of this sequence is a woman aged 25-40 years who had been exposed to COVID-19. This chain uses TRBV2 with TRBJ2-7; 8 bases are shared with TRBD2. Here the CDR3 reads CASSGLRGDSYEQYF. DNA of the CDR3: TGTGCCAGCAGTGGCCTGCGGGGGGACTCCTACGAGCAGTACTTC.